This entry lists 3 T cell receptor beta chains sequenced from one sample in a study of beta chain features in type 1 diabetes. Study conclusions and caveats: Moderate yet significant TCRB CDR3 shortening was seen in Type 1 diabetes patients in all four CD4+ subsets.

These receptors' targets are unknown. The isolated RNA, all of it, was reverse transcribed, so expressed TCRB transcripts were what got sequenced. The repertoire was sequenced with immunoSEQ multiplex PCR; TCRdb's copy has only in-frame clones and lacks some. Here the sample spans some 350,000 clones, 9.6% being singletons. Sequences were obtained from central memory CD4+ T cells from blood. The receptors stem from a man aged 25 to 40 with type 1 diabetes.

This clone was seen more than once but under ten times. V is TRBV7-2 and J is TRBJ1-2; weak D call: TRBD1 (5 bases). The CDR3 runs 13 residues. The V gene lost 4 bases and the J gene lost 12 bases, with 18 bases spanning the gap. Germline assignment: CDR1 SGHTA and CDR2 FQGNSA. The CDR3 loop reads CASSWGVVISDTF. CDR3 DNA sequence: TGTGCCAGCAGCTGGGGGGTAGTAATATCGGACACCTTC.

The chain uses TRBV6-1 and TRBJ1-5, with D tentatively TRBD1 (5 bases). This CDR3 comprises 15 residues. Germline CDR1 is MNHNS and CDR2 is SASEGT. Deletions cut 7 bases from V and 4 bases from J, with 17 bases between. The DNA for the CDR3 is TGTGCCAGCATGCGGGGGAACGGTGGTAATCAGCCCCAGCATTTT. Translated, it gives CASMRGNGGNQPQHF.

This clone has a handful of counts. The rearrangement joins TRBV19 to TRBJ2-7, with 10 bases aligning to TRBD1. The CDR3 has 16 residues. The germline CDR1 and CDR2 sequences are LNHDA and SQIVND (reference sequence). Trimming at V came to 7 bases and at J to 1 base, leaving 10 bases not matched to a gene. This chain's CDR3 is CASNEPGQGKSYEQYF. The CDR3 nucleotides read TGTGCCAGTAACGAACCGGGACAGGGGAAGTCCTACGAGCAGTACTTC.